The clone carrying this T cell receptor beta chain showed up just a few times. Its antigen is unidentified. The CDR3 extends over 16 amino acids. The junction had 8 bases not matched to a gene; V was cut back by 5 bases and J by 0 bases. Per germline, CDR1 SGHTA and CDR2 FQGNSA. The data were obtained in a study of CD8+ T cells in alopecia areata. Whole-study results and caveats: Sharing of TCR sequences between patients (possibly for HLA-related reasons) was less clear than in mice.

Sequencing templates came from extracted RNA that was reverse transcribed into cDNA. Produced via immunoSEQ multiplex PCR; TCRdb's table is partial and in-frame only. The table lists fewer than 150,000 clones, around two fifths of them singletons. Sequencing used CD4+ T cells sorted from blood. The chain joins TRBV7-2 to TRBJ2-3; 7 bases line up with TRBD2. The sequence was collected from a human donor with alopecia areata. CDR3 nucleotides: TGTGCCAGCAGCGGGTCCCCTAGCGGAAGCACAGATACGCAGTATTTT. Translating gives CASSGSPSGSTDTQYF.